Reported below is one T cell receptor (beta chain). Antigen: not known. Production of TCR beta libraries used UMI-labeled 5' RACE as the method. TCRdb re-called the 5' RACE reads and catalogs CDR3 proteins one per entry, DNA excluded. The record lists some 7,900 distinct CDR3 sequences, of which the ten most abundant hold about 23%. These data originate in a study of human CD8 memory T cell subsets. Germline CDR1 and CDR2: LNHDA and SQIVND (reference sequence). The CDR3 is 13 residues long. General study results and limits: Diversity in stem-like memory and precursor exhausted T cells was similarly high, unlike effector memory cells. The study sequenced T cell receptor beta chains and no other chains.

Early memory CD8+ T cells that were CCR7+ PD-1+ TIGIT+ and had exhausted-like traits were the TPEX cells. Total CD8+ T cells were enriched by a separation that was negative and magnetic. The chain recombines TRBV19 with TRBJ2-2. Sequencing input: CD8+ T cells from PBMCs. This sequence was found in a human donor in good health. This CDR3 is CASSIRQTGELFF.